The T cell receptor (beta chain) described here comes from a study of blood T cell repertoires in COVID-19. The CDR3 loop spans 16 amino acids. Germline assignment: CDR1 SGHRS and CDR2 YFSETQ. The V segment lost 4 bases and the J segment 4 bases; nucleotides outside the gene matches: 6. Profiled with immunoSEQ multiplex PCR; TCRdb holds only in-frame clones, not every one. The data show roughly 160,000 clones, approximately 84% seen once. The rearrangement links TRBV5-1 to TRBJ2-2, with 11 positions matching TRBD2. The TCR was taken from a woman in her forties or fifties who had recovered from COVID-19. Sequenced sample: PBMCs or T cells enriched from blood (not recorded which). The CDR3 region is CASSATSGRPTGELFF. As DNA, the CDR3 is TGCGCCAGCAGCGCAACTAGCGGGAGACCCACCGGGGAGCTGTTTTTT.